This TCR beta chain was sequenced in a study of shared clonotypes between healthy human individuals. Background on the study: CD8 memory received one plate per donor, CD8 naive two, CD4 memory three and CD4 naive three.

CD8 cells classed as naive were CD45RO-negative and positively selected for CCR7, excluding terminally differentiated effector memory CD45RA+ cells. Assay runs were performed at deep level. Splitting of each subset's genomic DNA was done evenly across several immunoSEQ plates. Repertoires were generated with immunoSEQ multiplex PCR, while TCRdb's copy carries only in-frame clones and drops some. The sample shows approximately 1.9 million clones, just over 90% of them seen only once. Germline values: CDR1 SGHTA, CDR2 FQGNSA. J was trimmed by 6 bases and V by 5 bases; bases with no gene match: 6. There are 13 residues in the CDR3.

The J gene is TRBJ2-7, the V gene TRBV7-2; 8 bases are shared with TRBD2. Input material: naive CD8+ T cells from PBMCs. The clonotype comes from a man aged 18 to 29 in good health. Some clones in this sample may be carry-over from other donors' samples. This chain's CDR3 is CASSPNGLAEQYF. CDR3 nucleotides: TGTGCCAGCAGCCCCAACGGACTAGCCGAGCAGTACTTC.